Listed here are 19 T cell receptor beta chains from one sample, sequenced in a study of T cells expressing NK-cell markers. Reprocessing the 5' RACE reads, TCRdb reports a single entry for every CDR3 protein and omits DNA. This table holds fewer than 400,000 distinct CDR3 sequences. Sequenced sample: blood T cells: a sorted CD56 or NKG2C T cell subset, CD4+ or CD8+ T cells, or bulk PBMC T cells (not recorded which). The receptors stem from a woman aged 50 to 65 in good health.

This sequence joins TRBV12-3 or TRBV12-4 and TRBJ1-2; no DNA is available, so the TRBD1 call from TCRdb remains unchecked. The CDR3 is made up of 15 amino acids. CDR3 in amino acids: CASSLGPGQGYGYTF.

The chain couples TRBV6-1 to TRBJ2-2. Germline V lookup: CDR1 MNHNS, CDR2 SASEGT. The CDR3 covers 15 residues. The CDR3 is CASSRTLGNTGELFF.

This rearrangement joins TRBV6-5 to TRBJ1-3; TCRdb proposes TRBD1, but this gene call is untestable without DNA. The CDR3 runs 14 residues. Germline V gives CDR1 MNHEY, CDR2 SVGAGI. The CDR3 is CASRPWAEWDTIYF.

V is TRBV29-1 and J is TRBJ2-7. The CDR3 runs to 12 residues. Germline loops: CDR1 SQVTM, CDR2 ANQGSEA. The CDR3 loop is CSAVLGVYEQYF.

The V and J genes are TRBV7-2 and TRBJ2-1; there is no DNA to check the TCRdb D call of TRBD2. Germline assignment: CDR1 SGHTA and CDR2 FQGNSA. CDR3 size: 15 residues. The CDR3 sequence: CASQQGLAGYNEQFF.

The V call is TRBV20-1, the J call TRBJ2-4; the D gene TCRdb calls, TRBD2, cannot be checked with no DNA. The V gene's germline CDR1 is DFQATT and CDR2 SNEGSKA (reference sequence). This CDR3 comprises 13 residues. CDR3 amino acids: CSADTSGRNIQYF.

This chain links TRBV5-1 with TRBJ2-2. This CDR3 region has 15 residues. Germline loops: CDR1 SGHRS, CDR2 YFSETQ. The chain's CDR3 is CASSSDSRVTGELFF.

The J gene is TRBJ2-3, the V gene TRBV27; TCRdb lists TRBD1, though no DNA is available to test this call. This CDR3 region has 16 residues. Germline values: CDR1 MNHEY, CDR2 SMNVEV (reference sequence). The CDR3 protein is CASSRRTPVGSDTQYF.

The genes are TRBV12-3 or TRBV12-4 and TRBJ2-1; the TRBD1 assignment by TCRdb is unverifiable without DNA. The CDR3 has 19 amino acids. CDR3 in amino acids: CASSLALRGGSVTYNEQFF.

The chain carries TRBV7-9 and TRBJ1-1; no DNA is available, so the TRBD1 call from TCRdb remains unchecked. The CDR3 consists of 13 residues. Germline-derived CDR1 and CDR2 are SEHNR and FQNEAQ (reference sequence). CDR3 sequence: CASRPQGPTEAFF.

The CDR3: CASTLPGWDTIYF. The chain carries TRBV5-8 and TRBJ1-3; with no DNA, the TCRdb D assignment of TRBD1 cannot be verified. The CDR3 is 13 amino acids. Germline CDR1 SGHTS, CDR2 YDEGEE. The variable domain in full, completed from reference TRBV5-8 and TRBJ1-3, reads EAGVTQSPTHLIKTRGQQATLRCSPISGHTSVYWYQQALGLGLQFLLWYDEGEERNRGNFPPRFSGRQFPNYSSELNVNALELEDSALYLCASTLPGWDTIYFGEGSWLTVV.

The chain carries TRBV5-5 and TRBJ1-1; TCRdb picks TRBD1, but there is no DNA to check that call. Germline-derived CDR1 and CDR2 are SGHKS and YYEKEE (reference sequence). The CDR3 contains 17 residues. CDR3 sequence reads: CASSLRTGQIMNTEAFF.

This chain connects TRBV27 to TRBJ2-7. CDR1 is MNHEY, CDR2 SMNVEV, per germline (reference sequence). This CDR3 spans 13 amino acids. The CDR3 loop reads CASSWYPFYEQYF.

The gene calls are TRBV29-1 and TRBJ1-1; lacking DNA, the TRBD1 call made by TCRdb goes unchecked. This CDR3 contains 11 residues. The germline V gene encodes CDR1 SQVTM and CDR2 ANQGSEA. CDR3 sequence reads: CSVGGTSGAFF.

The chain has TRBV3-1 and TRBJ2-1; with no DNA, the TCRdb D assignment of TRBD1 cannot be verified. This CDR3 has 17 residues. Germline V gene lookup returns CDR1 LGHDT and CDR2 YNNKEL (reference sequence). The CDR3 is CASSLTPGQGGINEQFF.

This chain connects TRBV10-2 to TRBJ2-1; TCRdb proposes TRBD2, but this gene call is untestable without DNA. CDR1 and CDR2 from the germline V gene are WSHSY and SAAADI. This CDR3 region has 16 residues. The CDR3 sequence is CASSESFGRRFGEQFF.

V is TRBV5-1 and J is TRBJ2-1. CDR3 size: 15 residues. Per the germline V gene, CDR1 is SGHRS and CDR2 is YFSETQ. The CDR3 loop is CASRASPDSYNEQFF.

The V and J genes are TRBV20-1 and TRBJ2-1; TCRdb lists TRBD2, though no DNA is available to test this call. This CDR3 has 16 residues. Germline CDR1 reads DFQATT; CDR2 reads SNEGSKA (reference sequence). The CDR3 sequence: CSARGWVGGRAPEQFF.

This sequence joins TRBV28 and TRBJ2-5; TCRdb returns TRBD2, unconfirmable since there is no DNA. The CDR3 is 15 amino acids. Germline CDR1 is MDHEN and CDR2 is SYDVKM. The CDR3 spells CASSLGGKQRETQYF. Supplemented by reference TRBV28 and TRBJ2-5, the full variable domain reads DVKVTQSSRYLVKRTGEKVFLECVQDMDHENMFWYRQDPGLGLRLIYFSYDVKMKEKGDIPEGYSVSREKKERFSLILESASTNQTSMYLCASSLGGKQRETQYFGPGTRLLVL.